This T cell receptor (beta chain) was recorded in a study of blood T cells in healthy people across ages. Donor samples were obtained from healthy Caucasian individuals from Russia, aged about 6 to 100. Peripheral blood, roughly 9.3 milliliters per donor, was collected. In each sample, at least 7 million PBMCs were isolated. Total RNA, at least 5 micrograms per sample, was extracted from PBMCs. Alongside a J-beta primer mix, a sample-barcoded 5' primer served in a second PCR lasting roughly 7 to 12 cycles. MiXCR, run by TCRdb on the 5' RACE reads, gives a single entry per CDR3 protein. Here the sample spans 700,000 to 800,000 distinct CDR3 sequences, roughly 41% being singletons. CDR3 length equals 13 residues. Per germline, CDR1 LGHNA and CDR2 YNFKEQ. J was trimmed by 13 bases and V by 1 base; bases with no gene match: 7. This clonotype showed up many times.

This clonotype was obtained from a woman aged 55-70 years in good health. Sequenced material: blood. The chain has TRBV4-2 and TRBJ2-5; TRBD1 agrees at 9 bases. The CDR3 DNA is TGTGCCAGCAGCCAAGCGGGACAGGGTAACGCGTACTTC. Its translation: CASSQAGQGNAYF.